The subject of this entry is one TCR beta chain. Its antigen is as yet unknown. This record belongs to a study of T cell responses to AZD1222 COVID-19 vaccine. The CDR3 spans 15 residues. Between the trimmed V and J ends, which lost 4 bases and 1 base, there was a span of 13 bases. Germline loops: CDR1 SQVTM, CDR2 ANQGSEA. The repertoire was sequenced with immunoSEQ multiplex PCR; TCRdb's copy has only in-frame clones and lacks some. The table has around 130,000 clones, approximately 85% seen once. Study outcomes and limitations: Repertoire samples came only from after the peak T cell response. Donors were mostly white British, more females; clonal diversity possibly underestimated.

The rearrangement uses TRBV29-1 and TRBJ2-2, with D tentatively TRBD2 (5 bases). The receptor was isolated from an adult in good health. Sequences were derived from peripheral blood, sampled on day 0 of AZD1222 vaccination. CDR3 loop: CSVVGGLMNTGELFF. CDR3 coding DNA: TGCAGCGTTGTAGGAGGACTTATGAACACCGGGGAGCTGTTTTTT.